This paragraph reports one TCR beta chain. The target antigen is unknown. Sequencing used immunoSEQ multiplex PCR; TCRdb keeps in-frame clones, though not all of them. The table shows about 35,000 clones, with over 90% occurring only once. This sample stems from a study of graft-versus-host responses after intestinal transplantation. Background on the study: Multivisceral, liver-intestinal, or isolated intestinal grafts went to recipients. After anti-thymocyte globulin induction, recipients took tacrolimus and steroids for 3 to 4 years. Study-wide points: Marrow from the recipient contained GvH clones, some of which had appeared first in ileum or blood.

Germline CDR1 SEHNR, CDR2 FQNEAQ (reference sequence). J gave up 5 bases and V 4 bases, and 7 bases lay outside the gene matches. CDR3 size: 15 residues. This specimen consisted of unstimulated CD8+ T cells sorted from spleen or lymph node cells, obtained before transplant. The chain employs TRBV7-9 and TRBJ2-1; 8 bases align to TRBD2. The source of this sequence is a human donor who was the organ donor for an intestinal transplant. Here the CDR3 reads CASSSPVRGDNEQFF. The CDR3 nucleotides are TGTGCCAGCAGCTCCCCTGTGCGGGGGGACAATGAGCAGTTCTTC. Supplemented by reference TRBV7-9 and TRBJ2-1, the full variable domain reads DTGVSQNPRHKITKRGQNVTFRCDPISEHNRLYWYRQTLGQGPEFLTYFQNEAQLEKSRLLSDRFSAERPKGSFSTLEIQRTEQGDSAMYLCASSSPVRGDNEQFFGPGTRLTVL.